Reported below is one T cell receptor (beta chain). The table came from immunoSEQ multiplex PCR; TCRdb's copy has only in-frame clones and leaves some out. This sample has nearly 70,000 clones, with roughly 90% found just once. These data belong to a study of blood T cell repertoires in COVID-19. Seattle's enrolled individuals joined amid active infection and were then monitored longitudinally. The sequenced sample consisted of peripheral blood. The clonotype originates from a middle-aged man with COVID-19, enrolled during active disease.

CDR3 bases: TGCGCCAGCAGCTTGAAACCCACGGAGGCTTTCTTT. This sequence encodes CASSLKPTEAFF. The chain recombines TRBV5-1 with TRBJ1-1; D gene unclear. Germline CDR1 and CDR2: SGHRS and YFSETQ. The length of the CDR3 is 12 residues. V gave up 1 base and J gave up 11 bases, with 12 bases separating them.